The TCR beta chain under discussion was sequenced for a study of blood T cell repertoires in COVID-19. At the level of the study: There were acute and convalescent COVID-19 samples, and they came from the United States, Italy and Spain.

Sequencing was performed with immunoSEQ multiplex PCR; in TCRdb, only in-frame clones are kept and a portion is missing. The sample records some 100,000 clones, less than 85% being singletons. Trimming removed 3 bases from V and 7 bases from J, with 10 bases in between. The CDR3 spans 12 residues. The germline V gene has CDR1 DFQATT and CDR2 SNEGSKA (reference sequence). The sequenced material came from peripheral blood. This TCR was sampled from a man between 50 and 59 years old with acute or convalescent COVID-19. This chain uses TRBV20-1 with TRBJ1-5; D unresolved. CDR3 sequence: CSASQLGQPQHF. The DNA of the CDR3 is TGCAGTGCTAGTCAACTAGGGCAGCCCCAGCATTTT.